Given below is one T cell receptor beta chain in context. What it recognizes is unknown. The CDR3 has 14 residues. Germline lookup yields CDR1 DFQATT and CDR2 SNEGSKA (reference sequence). The V gene lost 1 base and the J gene lost 0 bases, with 9 bases spanning the gap. The source of the sample is a study of post-analysis software for immune sequencing data. Across the study: Progressive-relapsing, secondary progressive and relapsing-remitting multiple sclerosis were among the disease courses included. Study-wide findings and caveats: Co-batched samples clustered tightly together by F measure. The five TRBV segments detected at higher frequency in patients than in controls included TRBV5-6, TRBV5-1 and TRBV20-1.

Prepared libraries of TCR beta cDNA carried unique molecular identifiers. TCRdb re-called the PCR reads with MiXCR, one entry per CDR3 protein. The table has roughly 800,000 distinct CDR3 sequences, around 50% seen once. Sequences were obtained from blood. The chain carries TRBV20-1 and TRBJ2-5; D is perhaps TRBD1 or TRBD2 (5 bases each). The receptor's source is a girl under 18 with multiple sclerosis. The chain's CDR3 is CSARGWGYQETQYF. CDR3 DNA sequence: TGCAGTGCTAGAGGCTGGGGGTACCAAGAGACCCAGTACTTC.